The present T cell receptor beta chain was sequenced within a study of vaccination and CD4 T cells after COVID-19 (dated by TCRdb to 2021 to 2024). Regarding the research as a whole: Every convalescent patient had a positive nasal swab PCR test for SARS-CoV-2, with mild disease in roughly ten patients and severe disease in one. The convalescent cohort comprised six males and four females, including two Hispanic individuals, seven Caucasians, two Asians and one multiracial person. Participants received two doses of either the Pfizer-BioNTech BNT162b2 vaccine (n=8) or the Moderna mRNA-1273 vaccine (n=2). Post-COVID blood samples from convalescent patients were collected a median of 101 days after diagnosis, with a range of 35 to 161 days. Post-vaccine blood samples were collected a median of around 10 weeks after the second vaccine dose, ranging from about 12 to 241 days. Overlapping spike peptide pools from SARS-CoV-2 and from the common cold coronaviruses HCoV-NL63, HCoV-OC43 and HCoV-229E were used as culture stimuli. Control cultures received a CEFX viral epitope pool as the positive control, an HIV-1 Nef peptide pool as the negative control, or no peptide. In 9 to 11 COVID-19 convalescent patients and several infection-naive healthy vaccine recipients, researchers compared the spike-specific CD4+ TCR repertoire from before mRNA vaccination with the repertoire from after. Broad study findings and their caveats: In convalescent patients, a median around 86% of post-vaccine SARS-CoV-2-reactive clones were detected only after vaccination, suggesting vaccine-specific priming. Only a relatively small number of convalescent patients were included in the study, and early timepoints following natural infection were not analyzed. Nearly all vaccine-specific clones in convalescent patients (304 of 307) were mono-reactive for SARS-CoV-2 spike rather than cross-reactive with common cold coronaviruses. The median number of SARS-CoV-2-reactive clonotypes rose from roughly 20 after infection to 38 after vaccination, but the change was not significant.

This specimen's treatment or condition label, per the study, means: approximately 11-day PBMC culture with coronavirus spike peptide pools or control peptides (ViraFEST assay). The ViraFEST assay was used in the study, in which antigen-specific T cells were expanded with peptide pools and expanded clonotypes were subsequently identified by TCR sequencing. Positive SARS-CoV-2 PCR tests in the convalescent patients dated from March to December 2020, before Alpha, Beta and Delta variants emerged in the United States. Each well held around 2.1 million PBMCs cultured with approximately 9.2 ug/ml peptide pools in IMDM containing approximately 5% human AB serum and roughly 10 IU/ml IL-2. On days 3 and 7, half of the culture medium was replaced with fresh IL-2-containing medium. Once the cells had been in culture for around 10 days, the EasySep CD4+ T cell isolation kit was used to isolate CD4+ T cells by negative selection. Ficoll-Paque Plus gradient centrifugation was used to isolate PBMCs from whole blood, and the isolated PBMCs were then either used fresh or cryopreserved at -140C. Culture conditions were generally each tested in triplicate wells.

The CDR3 has 13 amino acids, counting the end cysteine and phenylalanine. CDR3 DNA only is kept here, 39 bases in frame from base 1. A distance of 7 bases separates the germline ends of V and J, which lose 3 bases and 2 bases respectively. Via the germline V gene (reference sequence), CDR1 is DFQATT and CDR2 SNEGSKA. The library was obtained by PCR. DNA from cultured CD4+ T cells underwent TCR sequencing with the Oncomine TCR Beta short-read assay at the Johns Hopkins FTIC core. The QIAamp micro DNA kit was used to extract genomic DNA from the cultured CD4+ T cells. Oncomine TCR Beta libraries made from cultured CD4+ T cells were pooled using unique dual indexes and sequenced on an Illumina iSeq 100. Turning to the authors' computational methods: Non-productive sequences were filtered out, and CDR3s that did not start with C, did not end with F or W, or were shorter than 7 amino acids were discarded. The MANAFEST web application identified antigen-specific clonotypes by comparing peptide-stimulated wells against reference wells and other culture wells. Positive clones required FDR below 0.05, an odds ratio above 5, and productive frequency above 0.1% in at least two of three replicate wells. A clonotype was classed as cross-reactive if the clonotype showed significant expansion both in SARS-CoV-2 spike wells and in at least one common cold coronavirus spike condition. Using R version 3.6.1, CDR3 homology was evaluated through Levenshtein distances (stringdist) along with unrooted phylogenetic trees (ape). The public reads were run again by TCRdb, first through fastp at Q25 and then through MiXCR, and only productive beta chains were kept. Rows are combined by CDR3 protein, so each entry shows the most common genes and DNA. The V and J calls were determined by TCRdb, not by the authors. For this sample the table gives 7,000 to 10,000 distinct CDR3 sequences, of which 65% to 85% were detected only once. The top ten clones comprise roughly a third of the sample.

This clonotype was observed once. Which antigen it targets is not known. Per-base qualities were not stored, and no clone one base away is much larger. A single read makes a weak case. The specimen sequenced was CD4+ T cells from blood, cultured in vitro. The rearrangement joined TRBV20-1 to TRBJ1-4; tentative D gene TRBD1, with 5 bases matching. This TCR was recovered from a human donor who had recovered from COVID-19. The CDR3 protein is CSASWGTNEKLFF. The DNA sequence reads TGCAGTGCTAGCTGGGGGACTAATGAAAAACTGTTTTTT.